The 18 T cell receptor beta chains below all came from one sample that was sequenced in a study of CD8 T cells in Susac syndrome. With random hexamers, reverse transcription was performed on about 0.5 to 1 ug of RNA. One entry per CDR3 protein, called by TCRdb with MiXCR from the immunoSEQ multiplex PCR reads. The table has 250,000 to 300,000 distinct CDR3 sequences, about 88% seen once. The material sequenced was CD8+ T cells from PBMCs. Receptors were obtained from a human donor with multiple sclerosis.

This clonotype was observed once. This chain links TRBV30 with TRBJ1-2; no clear D gene. V dropped 3 bases and J dropped 3 bases, with 17 bases sitting between them. The V gene's germline CDR1 is GTSNPN and CDR2 SVGIG (reference sequence). The CDR3 length is 15 residues. The CDR3 is CAWSVAVLPDYGYTF. Written as DNA, the CDR3 is TGTGCCTGGAGCGTGGCAGTACTCCCCGACTATGGCTACACCTTC.

J is TRBJ1-1 and V is TRBV5-4; D not certain. The CDR3 totals 12 residues. The V and J ends lost 6 bases and 3 bases respectively, with 9 bases between them. The V gene's germline CDR1 is SGHNT and CDR2 YYREEE (reference sequence). The chain's CDR3 is CASMGRDTEAFF. CDR3 DNA sequence: TGTGCCAGCATGGGTAGGGACACTGAAGCTTTCTTT.

The rearrangement uses TRBV29-1 and TRBJ2-5; TRBD1 might be the D (5 bases). Germline V lookup: CDR1 SQVTM, CDR2 ANQGSEA. V was trimmed by 7 bases and J by 3 bases, leaving 18 bases between them. The CDR3 has 14 residues. The CDR3 DNA follows: TGCAGCGGTGTCCCGTTTGTGGACAAAGAGACCCAGTACTTC. Protein: CSGVPFVDKETQYF.

This chain uses TRBV7-9 with TRBJ1-2, with D unresolved. The germline V and J ends were trimmed by 5 bases and 8 bases, with 18 bases remaining between them. The CDR3 runs 14 residues. Germline CDR1 SEHNR, CDR2 FQNEAQ (reference sequence). The CDR3 here is CASSPRPDPAGYTF. CDR3 DNA sequence: TGTGCCAGCAGCCCCCGACCGGATCCGGCGGGCTACACCTTC. The full variable domain, completed using reference TRBV7-9 and TRBJ1-2, is DTGVSQNPRHKITKRGQNVTFRCDPISEHNRLYWYRQTLGQGPEFLTYFQNEAQLEKSRLLSDRFSAERPKGSFSTLEIQRTEQGDSAMYLCASSPRPDPAGYTFGSGTRLTVV.

This clonotype has only a few counts. The V call is TRBV7-8, the J call TRBJ2-6; 7 nucleotides match TRBD1. Germline CDR1 SGHVS, CDR2 FQNEAQ. The CDR3 loop spans 13 amino acids. The ends lost 3 bases at V and 9 bases at J; junction bases unmatched: 2. CDR3 bases: TGTGCCAGCAGCTTGGGGGACAGCAACGTCCTGACTTTC. Amino acids: CASSLGDSNVLTF.

J is TRBJ2-3 and V is TRBV15; 8 positions agree with TRBD2. The length of the CDR3 is 17 residues. V lost 2 bases and J lost 3; bases outside the gene matches: 10. CDR1 and CDR2 (germline): LNHNV, YYDKDF (reference sequence). CDR3 in amino acids: CATSRKAEVAGTDTQYF. The DNA for the CDR3 is TGTGCCACCAGCAGAAAGGCTGAAGTAGCGGGGACAGATACGCAGTATTTT.

The J gene is TRBJ1-3, the V gene TRBV13; 7 nucleotides align to TRBD1. Germline CDR1 is PRHDT and CDR2 is FYEKMQ (reference sequence). J was trimmed by 0 bases and V by 4 bases; bases with no gene match: 3. CDR3 length equals 15 residues. The CDR3 DNA reads as TGTGCCAGCAGCTCCGACAGGGACTCTGGAAACACCATATATTTT. Protein product: CASSSDRDSGNTIYF.

The chain recombines TRBV6-5 with TRBJ2-7; tentative D call: TRBD1 (6 bases). The CDR3 runs 11 residues. Germline CDR1 MNHEY, CDR2 SVGAGI. V lost 8 bases and J 6 bases, leaving 11 bases between the germline ends. CDR3 in DNA: TGTGCCAGCGCGGCAGGGGTCGAGCAGTACTTC. Translating it yields CASAAGVEQYF.

The rearrangement links TRBV3-1 to TRBJ2-1, with 9 bases aligning to TRBD2. With V trimmed by 1 base and J by 0 bases, 4 bases remained unmatched. The CDR3 totals 17 residues. Germline lookup yields CDR1 LGHDT and CDR2 YNNKEL (reference sequence). CDR3 nucleotides: TGTGCCAGCAGCCAAGGCAGTAGCGGGGGCTCCTACAATGAGCAGTTCTTC. It codes for CASSQGSSGGSYNEQFF.

The chain has TRBV29-1 and TRBJ2-1, with a weak D call TRBD2 (6 bases). In germline, CDR1 is SQVTM, CDR2 ANQGSEA. This CDR3 region has 15 residues. V lost 3 bases and J 0 bases, leaving 12 bases between the germline ends. The DNA of the CDR3 is TGCAGCGTTGATCCCCGGGAGAGCTCCTACAATGAGCAGTTCTTC. Its translation: CSVDPRESSYNEQFF.

This clonotype came up a few times. One end of the junction fails to match germline, which may point to a read error. The rearrangement links TRBV4-1 to TRBJ1-1; 7 bases fit TRBD1. The germline gives CDR1 MGHRA, CDR2 YSYEKL. The CDR3 contains 17 residues. The CDR3 sequence: CASSQVATPRQGTEAFF. DNA of the CDR3: TGTGCCAGCAGCCAAGTCGCGACCCCAAGACAGGGCACTGAAGCTTTCTTT.

This chain links TRBV7-9 with TRBJ2-5; D gene ambiguous. V lost 6 bases, J lost 5 bases, and 13 bases lay in between. The germline V gene has CDR1 SEHNR and CDR2 FQNEAQ (reference sequence). The CDR3 is 13 residues long. The DNA of the CDR3 is TGTGCCAGCAGTTCTGGTAACGCGGAGACCCAGTACTTC. Protein: CASSSGNAETQYF.

The V call is TRBV30, the J call TRBJ2-2; perhaps TRBD2 as D (5 bases). This CDR3 spans 12 amino acids. Trimming cost V 4 bases and J 6 bases, with 9 bases left between them. Germline values: CDR1 GTSNPN, CDR2 SVGIG (reference sequence). The DNA of the CDR3 is TGTGCCTGGAATGAGGGCCCCGGGGAGCTGTTTTTT. It translates to CAWNEGPGELFF. Full variable domain (rest looked up from reference TRBV30 and TRBJ2-2): SQTIHQWPATLVQPVGSPLSLECTVEGTSNPNLYWYRQAAGRGLQLLFYSVGIGQISSEVPQNLSASRPQDRQFILSSKKLLLSDSGFYLCAWNEGPGELFFGEGSRLTVL.

The chain has TRBV27 and TRBJ2-1; 8 bases line up with TRBD2. V lost 4 bases and J lost 8; bases outside the gene matches: 10. This CDR3 has 15 amino acids. From germline, CDR1 is MNHEY and CDR2 SMNVEV (reference sequence). This CDR3 reads CASSYMAGGGYEQFF. The CDR3 DNA sequence: TGTGCCAGCAGTTACATGGCGGGAGGAGGGTATGAGCAGTTCTTC.

This rearrangement joins TRBV12-3 or TRBV12-4 to TRBJ2-3, with D maybe TRBD2 (5 bases). This CDR3 is 14 amino acids long. The V end lost 4 bases, the J end lost 6 bases, and 14 bases lay between the germline ends. CDR3 DNA sequence: TGTGCCAGCAGTTGGAGCGGTCCCCGGGATACGCAGTATTTT. Residues: CASSWSGPRDTQYF.

This clonotype was seen a handful of times. The chain uses TRBV7-6 and TRBJ2-5; 8 nucleotides align to TRBD1. With V trimmed by 5 bases and J by 4 bases, 9 bases remained unmatched. From germline, CDR1 is SGHVS and CDR2 FNYEAQ. The CDR3 covers 15 residues. The CDR3 DNA follows: TGTGCCAGCAGCCCCGGGACAGGATGGGGAGAGACCCAGTACTTC. Protein: CASSPGTGWGETQYF.

The V and J genes are TRBV7-9 and TRBJ1-6; a possible D gene is TRBD1 (5 bases). V was clipped by 1 base and J by 6 bases, with 7 bases between them. CDR1 is SEHNR, CDR2 FQNEAQ, per germline (reference sequence). This CDR3 contains 14 residues. The CDR3 bases are TGTGCCAGCAGCTTAGGGGGCCTTAATTCACCCCTCCACTTT. Amino acid sequence: CASSLGGLNSPLHF.

This clonotype was observed once. The chain carries TRBV11-1 and TRBJ2-3; 8 nucleotides line up with TRBD1. The CDR3 covers 20 residues. Germline V gene sequence: CDR1 SGHAT, CDR2 FQDESV (reference sequence). Unmatched junction bases numbered 24, after V lost 7 bases and J lost 3 bases. The CDR3 is CASTHLVGGLTGDLTDTQYF. As DNA, the CDR3 is TGTGCCAGCACCCATCTCGTAGGGGGTTTGACAGGGGATTTGACAGATACGCAGTATTTT.